What follows describes a single TCR beta chain. The data were taken from a study of blood T cell repertoires in COVID-19. The overall study: Acute-phase and convalescent COVID-19 samples originated in the United States, Italy and Spain. The analysed material was cDNA or gDNA that came from T cells, B-cell-depleted T cells, or PBMCs.

Study processing details: Amplified reference gene primers provided the basis for estimating nucleated cell counts. This table comes from immunoSEQ multiplex PCR, and its TCRdb copy is limited to in-frame clones, with some not included. V and J calls and clone size are as listed in that table; D and trimming were resolved from the DNA. Found here are fewer than 250,000 clones, around 80% of them singletons; the top ten hold 7% to 10%. Germline V gives CDR1 MGHRA, CDR2 YSYEKL. The CDR3 contains 16 residues. Trimming left V 3 bases short and J 0 bases short, with 15 bases between. Material for sequencing was peripheral blood. The V gene is TRBV4-1, the J gene TRBJ2-7, with D possibly being TRBD1 (5 bases). The receptor's source is a woman aged 45-60 years with acute or convalescent COVID-19. Here the CDR3 reads CASSHPQGSSSYEQYF. CDR3 DNA: TGCGCCAGCAGCCACCCCCAGGGCTCCAGCTCCTACGAGCAGTACTTC.